These T cell receptor beta chains were read from a single sample in a study of cytomegalovirus exposure and HLA in healthy donors. Only in-frame clones appear in the TCRdb table, and some are missing; sequencing was by immunoSEQ multiplex PCR. The sample yields approximately 110,000 clones, around 78% seen once. What was sequenced was PBMCs. The source is a man in his 60s in good health and CMV-seropositive. The CDR3 runs from the conserved cysteine through the conserved F or W. A D gene is named only where the DNA matches it firmly. A clone size is listed for some rows: how often the clone was seen (once, few, many), or a class if it is expanded.

size	V	D	J	CDR3	DNA
-	TRBV28	-	TRBJ2-7	CASRADYEQYF	TGTGCCAGCCGTGCGGATTACGAGCAGTACTTC
-	TRBV30	TRBD1	TRBJ1-3	CAWNRGFGNTIYF	TGTGCCTGGAACAGGGGGTTTGGAAACACCATATATTTT
-	TRBV5-8	-	TRBJ2-5	CASIGVQETQYF	TGTGCCAGCATTGGAGTCCAAGAGACCCAGTACTTC
-	TRBV4-1	TRBD1	TRBJ1-2	CASSQDDRDNYGYTF	TGCGCCAGCAGCCAAGATGACAGGGATAACTATGGCTACACCTTC
-	TRBV6-6	-	TRBJ2-2	CASSTDRPVNTGELLF	TGTGCCAGCAGTACAGACAGGCCCGTAAACACCGGGGAGCTGCTTTTT
-	TRBV6-5	TRBD1	TRBJ2-7	CASSSGTGYHEQYF	TGTGCCAGCAGTTCCGGGACAGGGTACCACGAGCAGTACTTC
-	TRBV5-1	-	TRBJ2-7	CASSQTGPISYEQYF	TGCGCCAGCAGCCAAACAGGGCCGATCTCCTACGAGCAGTACTTC
-	TRBV6-1	-	TRBJ1-1	CASSVLGGIDSEAFF	TGTGCCAGCAGTGTACTGGGGGGGATTGATAGTGAAGCTTTCTTT
-	TRBV7-8	TRBD1	TRBJ1-2	CASSSRTGANYGYTF	TGTGCCAGCAGCTCTCGGACAGGGGCTAACTATGGCTACACCTTC
-	TRBV2	TRBD1	TRBJ1-2	CASARGGTETGYTF	TGTGCCAGCGCAAGGGGCGGGACAGAAACTGGCTACACCTTC
-	TRBV5-4	-	TRBJ2-1	CASSLGGPQGNNEQFF	TGTGCCAGCAGCTTGGGGGGGCCGCAGGGAAACAATGAGCAGTTCTTC
-	TRBV29-1	TRBD1	TRBJ1-1	CSGRQGRMNTEAFF	TGTAGCGGGCGACAGGGGAGGATGAACACTGAAGCTTTCTTT
-	TRBV5-1	-	TRBJ1-1	CASSLERGRTEAFF	TGCGCCAGCAGCTTGGAACGGGGGAGGACTGAAGCTTTCTTT
-	TRBV28	-	TRBJ1-6	CASSSPTVGQFEGSPLHF	TGTGCCAGCAGTTCCCCCACGGTCGGACAGTTCGAAGGTTCACCCCTCCACTTT
-	TRBV6-4	TRBD1	TRBJ2-7	CASSRDRGYEQYF	TGTGCCAGCAGCCGGGACAGGGGTTACGAGCAGTACTTC
-	TRBV6-6	-	TRBJ2-7	CASSYSQDLREQYF	TGTGCCAGCAGTTACTCCCAGGACTTAAGGGAGCAGTACTTC
-	TRBV2	-	TRBJ2-7	CASSALYEQYF	TGTGCCAGCAGTGCTCTCTACGAGCAGTACTTC
-	TRBV6-1	-	TRBJ2-2	CASSEVTGFAGELFF	TGTGCCAGCAGTGAAGTTACAGGGTTTGCCGGGGAGCTGTTTTTT
-	TRBV6-6	TRBD1	TRBJ2-7	CASSYSDRAYEQYF	TGTGCCAGCAGTTACTCGGACAGGGCCTACGAGCAGTACTTC
few	TRBV1	-	TRBJ2-4	CTSSLRDTDIQYF	TGCACCAGCAGCCTCCGGGACACAGACATTCAGTACTTC
-	TRBV9	-	TRBJ2-7	CASGPRTATYEQYF	TGTGCCAGCGGGCCCCGGACAGCCACATACGAGCAGTACTTC
-	TRBV6-6	TRBD1	TRBJ2-3	CASSYTGEGGWYF	TGTGCCAGCAGTTATACAGGGGAAGGGGGTTGGTATTTT
-	TRBV2	-	TRBJ1-6	CASSEDRVSSSPLHF	TGTGCCAGCAGTGAAGACAGGGTTTCGAGTTCACCCCTCCACTTT
-	TRBV2	-	TRBJ2-7	CASRQTIYEQYF	TGTGCCAGCAGGCAGACTATCTACGAGCAGTACTTC
-	TRBV10-3	TRBD1	TRBJ1-2	CAITADRRSYGYTF	TGTGCCATCACCGCGGACAGGAGATCTTATGGCTACACCTTC
-	TRBV7-9	-	TRBJ2-7	CASSLPTRYEQYF	TGTGCCAGCAGCTTACCGACAAGGTACGAGCAGTACTTC
-	TRBV2	TRBD1	TRBJ2-1	CATTTGAAYNEQFF	TGTGCCACCACAACAGGGGCAGCATACAATGAGCAGTTCTTC
few	TRBV10-3	TRBD2	TRBJ2-1	CAISEGQLAGVEQFF	TGTGCCATCAGTGAGGGTCAGCTAGCGGGGGTTGAGCAGTTCTTC
-	TRBV7-2	TRBD1	TRBJ1-1	CASSRDRWSAEAFF	TGTGCCAGCAGTCGGGACAGGTGGAGCGCTGAAGCTTTCTTT
-	TRBV2	-	TRBJ2-7	CASSLDSASYEQYF	TGTGCCAGCAGCCTTGACAGCGCCTCCTACGAGCAGTACTTC
-	TRBV27	TRBD1	TRBJ1-2	CASSLRGQGRGYTF	TGTGCCAGCAGTTTAAGGGGACAGGGTAGGGGCTACACCTTC
-	TRBV4-1	-	TRBJ2-6	CASSPAGTGANVLTF	TGCGCCAGCAGCCCGGCGGGGACTGGGGCCAACGTCCTGACTTTC
-	TRBV7-2	TRBD1	TRBJ2-7	CASSLDYIGTGTYEQYF	TGTGCCAGCAGCTTAGACTACATCGGGACAGGCACCTACGAGCAGTACTTC
many	TRBV5-6	-	TRBJ1-2	CASSFYDRANYGYTF	TGTGCCAGCAGCTTTTATGACAGAGCTAACTATGGCTACACCTTC
-	TRBV5-4	-	TRBJ2-7	CASSPGSRVIYEQYF	TGTGCCAGCAGTCCCGGGTCCCGGGTTATCTACGAGCAGTACTTC
-	TRBV6-1	-	TRBJ1-6	CASTHRRSPLHF	TGTGCCAGCACACATCGTCGTTCACCCCTCCACTTT
-	TRBV25-1	-	TRBJ1-3	CASSEYVAGLSGNTIYF	TGTGCCAGCAGTGAATATGTTGCGGGCCTCTCTGGAAACACCATATATTTT
-	TRBV29-1	-	TRBJ1-4	CSVQWGGAGKLFF	TGCAGCGTTCAGTGGGGGGGCGCAGGTAAACTGTTTTTT
-	TRBV5-1	-	TRBJ1-3	CASSLGGTGNTIYF	TGCGCCAGCAGCTTGGGAGGGACTGGAAACACCATATATTTT
-	TRBV4-1	TRBD1	TRBJ2-7	CASSQEGGRTVGKQYF	TGCGCCAGCAGCCAAGAAGGGGGCCGAACCGTTGGGAAGCAGTACTTC
few	TRBV4-1	-	TRBJ1-4	CASSLLRTNEKLFF	TGCGCCAGCAGCCTTCTCCGGACAAATGAAAAACTGTTTTTT
-	TRBV4-1	-	TRBJ2-3	CASSSIAGTDTQYF	TGCGCCAGCAGCTCTATAGCCGGCACAGATACGCAGTATTTT
-	TRBV5-1	TRBD1	TRBJ2-5	CASSFTGEETQYF	TGCGCCAGCAGCTTTACAGGGGAAGAGACCCAGTACTTC
-	TRBV4-2	TRBD2	TRBJ2-5	CASSQDELAGKKETQYF	TGTGCCAGCAGCCAAGATGAGTTAGCGGGGAAGAAAGAGACCCAGTACTTC
-	TRBV30	TRBD2	TRBJ2-1	CAWSRTTSSEQFF	TGTGCCTGGAGTCGCACGACTAGCAGTGAGCAGTTCTTC
few	TRBV5-1	-	TRBJ2-1	CASSGTTGNEQFF	TGCGCCAGCAGTGGGACGACAGGCAATGAGCAGTTCTTC
-	TRBV28	-	TRBJ2-5	CASSMQGTQETQYF	TGTGCCAGCAGTATGCAAGGGACTCAAGAGACCCAGTACTTC
-	TRBV5-1	-	TRBJ2-7	CASSLGAESYEQYF	TGCGCCAGCAGCTTGGGGGCAGAATCCTACGAGCAGTACTTC
-	TRBV9	-	TRBJ2-1	CASSVDPGSYNEQFF	TGTGCCAGCAGCGTAGACCCGGGCTCCTACAATGAGCAGTTCTTC
-	TRBV28	-	TRBJ1-2	CASSLPDRSGYTF	TGTGCCAGCAGTTTACCTGACAGAAGTGGCTACACCTTC
once	TRBV7-2	TRBD1	TRBJ2-7	CASSSRRGDRVDEQYF	TGTGCCAGCAGCTCCCGTAGAGGGGACAGGGTCGACGAGCAGTACTTC
few	TRBV19	-	TRBJ1-4	CASSPESATNEKLFF	TGTGCCAGTAGTCCCGAGTCCGCAACTAATGAAAAACTGTTTTTT
-	TRBV28	-	TRBJ1-2	CASSLLGGRGYTF	TGTGCCAGCAGTTTATTAGGGGGAAGGGGCTACACCTTC
-	TRBV30	TRBD1	TRBJ1-1	CAWSRGTANTEAFF	TGTGCCTGGAGTAGGGGGACAGCAAACACTGAAGCTTTCTTT